Described below is a single T cell receptor (beta chain) sequence and its context. Its antigen remains unidentified. V lost 4 bases and J lost 1; bases outside the gene matches: 10. Germline V CDR1 and CDR2: SGHRS, YFSETQ. The CDR3 has 18 residues. In the study's own analysis: The detection floor for productive clonotype frequency was 2.59 x 10-5. Method: immunoSEQ multiplex PCR; TCRdb's copy keeps in-frame clones and lacks some. The V and J calls and clone size are taken from that table; D and trimming were inferred from the DNA. The table includes 48,000 or so clones, around 70% detected once. The sample is drawn from a study of STAT5B mutations in CD4+ large granular lymphocyte leukemia. Study-level points and caveats: The CD4+ versus CD8+ T-LGLL clonality difference may reflect limited sample size. TRBV06-family usage was enriched in top patient clones (8/27) versus controls (2/35).

The clonotype was recovered from a human donor in good health. This chain links TRBV5-1 with TRBJ2-5; 13 nucleotides agree with TRBD2. Sequencing used CD4+ T cells from blood buffy coats. The CDR3 nucleotides read TGCGCCAGCAGCGGAACGGGACTAGCGGGGACCTTCCAAGAGACCCAGTACTTC. Its translation is CASSGTGLAGTFQETQYF.